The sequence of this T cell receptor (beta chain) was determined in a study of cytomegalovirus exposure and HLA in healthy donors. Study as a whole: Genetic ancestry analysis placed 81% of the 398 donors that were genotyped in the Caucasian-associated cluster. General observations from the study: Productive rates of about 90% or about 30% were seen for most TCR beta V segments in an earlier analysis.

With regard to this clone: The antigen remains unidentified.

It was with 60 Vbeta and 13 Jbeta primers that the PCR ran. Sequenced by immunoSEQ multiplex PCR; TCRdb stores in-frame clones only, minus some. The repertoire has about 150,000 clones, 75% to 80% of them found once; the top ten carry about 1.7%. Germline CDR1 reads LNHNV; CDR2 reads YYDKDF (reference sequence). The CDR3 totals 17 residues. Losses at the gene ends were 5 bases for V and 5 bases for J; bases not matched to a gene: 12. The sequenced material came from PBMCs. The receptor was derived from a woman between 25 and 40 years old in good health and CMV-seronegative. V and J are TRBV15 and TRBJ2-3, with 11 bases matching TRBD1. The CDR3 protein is CATSRPGTGGGRDTQYF. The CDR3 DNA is TGTGCCACCAGCCGGCCCGGGACAGGGGGTGGTAGAGATACGCAGTATTTT.